A single sample is the source of the 28 T cell receptor beta chains below, sequenced in a study of identical twins. TCRdb re-called the 5' RACE reads with MiXCR, one entry per CDR3 protein. The sample has approximately 240,000 distinct CDR3 sequences, 11% to 15% seen once. The sequencing input was memory (CD45RO+) T cells sorted from blood. The source of these receptors is a woman aged 18-29 years in good health.

This clonotype came up a few times. J is TRBJ2-2 and V is TRBV10-3; weak D call: TRBD2 (7 bases). Germline V gene lookup returns CDR1 ENHRY and CDR2 SYGVKD. The V gene lost 5 bases and the J gene lost 1 base, with 11 bases spanning the gap. The CDR3 loop spans 15 amino acids. The CDR3 DNA follows: TGTGCCATCAGTCGGGGGGCCCAGAACACCGGGGAGCTGTTTTTT. Translation gives CAISRGAQNTGELFF.

This clonotype was seen a few times. The V and J genes are TRBV12-3 or TRBV12-4 and TRBJ2-5, with unresolved D. V dropped 5 bases and J dropped 1 base, with 11 bases sitting between them. The CDR3 loop spans 14 amino acids. CDR3 in amino acids: CASSPSRSQETQYF. The CDR3 DNA follows: TGTGCCAGCAGTCCCTCACGGAGCCAAGAGACCCAGTACTTC.

By sample fraction, this clonotype is medium-sized. The chain joins TRBV7-2 to TRBJ2-1; the match to TRBD1 covers 7 bases. The V gene end was trimmed by 4 bases and the J gene end by 4 bases; junction bases not matched to a gene: 7. The germline V gene encodes CDR1 SGHTA and CDR2 FQGNSA. The length of the CDR3 is 15 residues. The CDR3, as DNA: TGTGCCAGCAGCTCCGCAGGGGGTGTATACAATGAGCAGTTCTTC. Translating it yields CASSSAGGVYNEQFF.

This clonotype came up a few times. The chain combines TRBV6-5 with TRBJ2-2; no clear D gene. Between the trimmed V and J ends, which lost 2 bases and 0 bases, there was a span of 10 bases. The CDR3 loop spans 16 amino acids. In germline, CDR1 is MNHEY, CDR2 SVGAGI. In DNA, the CDR3 is TGTGCCAGCAGTTACGCCGCAAACGCGAACACCGGGGAGCTGTTTTTT. Its translation: CASSYAANANTGELFF.

This clonotype was detected many times. J is TRBJ2-1 and V is TRBV27, with no clear D. The CDR3 sequence is 11 residues long. Germline CDR1 is MNHEY and CDR2 is SMNVEV (reference sequence). Trimming cost V 9 bases and J 6 bases, with 9 bases left between them. CDR3 amino acids: CASGRGNEQFF. CDR3 coding DNA: TGTGCCAGTGGCAGAGGCAATGAGCAGTTCTTC.

This clonotype was found a few times. The chain links TRBV6-1 to TRBJ2-2; unclear D gene. This CDR3 has 15 amino acids. V lost 2 bases, J lost 0 bases, and 7 bases lay in between. Germline values: CDR1 MNHNS, CDR2 SASEGT. The CDR3 nucleotides are TGTGCCAGCAGTGAATCCTCTGCGAACACCGGGGAGCTGTTTTTT. It encodes CASSESSANTGELFF.

The chain couples TRBV5-1 to TRBJ2-7; unclear D gene. In germline, CDR1 is SGHRS, CDR2 YFSETQ. The V gene lost 1 base and the J gene lost 5 bases, with 10 bases spanning the gap. The CDR3 length is 13 residues. The DNA of the CDR3 is TGCGCCAGCAGCTTGAGCCCTACCCACGAGCAGTACTTC. Translated: CASSLSPTHEQYF.

The V and J genes are TRBV3-1 and TRBJ1-5; maybe TRBD1 (6 bases). The germline CDR1 and CDR2 sequences are LGHDT and YNNKEL (reference sequence). V lost 3 bases and J lost 6, with 15 bases in between. This CDR3 has 15 amino acids. Written as DNA, the CDR3 is TGTGCCAGCAGCCACTCGACGGGGGCCGGTCAGCCCCAGCATTTT. Protein sequence: CASSHSTGAGQPQHF.

The V gene is TRBV11-2, the J gene TRBJ2-7; a weak D match, TRBD1 (5 bases). V was pared by 3 bases and J by 0 bases, with 12 bases between. Germline values: CDR1 SGHAT, CDR2 FQNNGV. The CDR3 covers 15 residues. The DNA for the CDR3 is TGTGCCAGCAGCTTGTTCGCCGACAGCTCCTACGAGCAGTACTTC. Translation gives CASSLFADSSYEQYF.

This clonotype came up a few times. The rearrangement links TRBV6-5 to TRBJ1-6; tentative D call: TRBD1 (5 bases). Germline CDR1 is MNHEY and CDR2 is SVGAGI. V lost 2 bases, J lost 7 bases, and 12 bases lay in between. CDR3 length: 15 residues. In nucleotides, the CDR3 is TGTGCCAGCAGTTACCGACCGTGGGGGAATTCACCCCTCCACTTT. Its translation is CASSYRPWGNSPLHF.

This clonotype was counted only a few times. The CDR3 sequence: CASSFVGASYEQYF. CDR3 bases: TGTGCCAGCTCTTTCGTGGGAGCCAGCTACGAGCAGTACTTC. This sequence joins TRBV7-2 and TRBJ2-7; perhaps TRBD2 as D (5 bases). The germline CDR1 and CDR2 sequences are SGHTA and FQGNSA. This CDR3 has 14 residues. Trimming removed 8 bases at V and 3 bases at J, with 17 bases between.

This rearrangement joins TRBV10-3 to TRBJ1-2; a weak D match, TRBD1 (5 bases). CDR1 ENHRY and CDR2 SYGVKD come from the germline V gene. The ends were cut back, 5 bases at V and 5 bases at J, with 12 bases in the middle. This CDR3 has 13 residues. The CDR3 nucleotides read TGTGCCATCAGTAGGGGAGAGGGGTATGGCTACACCTTC. This encodes CAISRGEGYGYTF.

This clonotype has only a few counts. This could be a read error, since a much larger clone is one nucleotide away. The chain employs TRBV7-8 and TRBJ2-7; possibly TRBD1 for D (5 bases). V was pared by 0 bases and J by 3 bases, with 6 bases between. The CDR3 has 13 residues. CDR1 and CDR2 (germline): SGHVS, FQNEAQ. CDR3 DNA sequence: TGTGCCAGCAGCTTAGCGCAGGGCTACGAGCAGTACTTC. Translating gives CASSLAQGYEQYF.

The J gene is TRBJ2-4, the V gene TRBV6-1, with 7 positions matching TRBD1. CDR3 length: 14 amino acids. Germline CDR1 and CDR2: MNHNS and SASEGT. Trimming took 6 bases from V and 8 from J; bases not matched to a gene: 10. In DNA, the CDR3 is TGTGCCAGCAGAGTACCGGGACAGTCAGACATTCAGTACTTC. This translates into CASRVPGQSDIQYF.

This sequence joins TRBV10-2 and TRBJ2-7; D possibly corresponds to TRBD1 (6 bases). Germline V gives CDR1 WSHSY, CDR2 SAAADI. The CDR3 has 12 residues. Trimming left V 8 bases short and J 5 bases short, with 13 bases between. CDR3 protein: CASSTDRHEQYF. The CDR3 region has the DNA TGCGCCAGCTCGACCGACAGGCACGAGCAGTACTTC.

This clonotype was recorded a few times. V is TRBV4-3 and J is TRBJ2-1, with TRBD2 matching over 13 bases. This CDR3 has 19 residues. V shed 3 bases, J shed 8 bases, and the junction held 16 bases outside the gene matches. Germline V CDR1 and CDR2: LGHNA, YSLEER. CDR3 nucleotides: TGCGCCAGCAGCCAGGGTTTGACTCGAACTAGCGGGAGGGCGGATGAGCAGTTCTTC. It translates to CASSQGLTRTSGRADEQFF.

This clonotype appeared many times. The V call is TRBV4-2, the J call TRBJ2-2; D not certain. CDR1 and CDR2 (germline): LGHNA, YNFKEQ. V gave up 3 bases and J gave up 4 bases, with 15 bases separating them. There are 16 residues in the CDR3. The CDR3 here is CASSQATQAVTGELFF. CDR3 nucleotide sequence: TGTGCCAGCAGCCAGGCCACCCAGGCGGTCACCGGGGAGCTGTTTTTT.

A few counts support this clonotype. The chain is built from TRBV11-2 and TRBJ2-1, with 14 positions matching TRBD2. The CDR3 has 18 residues. The trim removed 2 bases at V and 4 bases at J, leaving 7 bases unmatched. Germline-derived CDR1 and CDR2 are SGHAT and FQNNGV. As DNA, the CDR3 is TGTGCCAGCAGCTTAACCCTGACTAGCGGGGGGGTATACAATGAGCAGTTCTTC. Protein: CASSLTLTSGGVYNEQFF. The whole variable domain, filled in from reference TRBV11-2 and TRBJ2-1, reads EAGVAQSPRYKIIEKRQSVAFWCNPISGHATLYWYQQILGQGPKLLIQFQNNGVVDDSQLPKDRFSAERLKGVDSTLKIQPAKLEDSAVYLCASSLTLTSGGVYNEQFFGPGTRLTVL.

V and J are TRBV27 and TRBJ2-1; TRBD1 or TRBD2 may be the D gene (5 bases each). This CDR3 is built from 11 residues. V dropped 5 bases and J dropped 8 bases, with 7 bases sitting between them. Germline CDR1 and CDR2: MNHEY and SMNVEV (reference sequence). The CDR3 protein is CASSRGYEQFF. DNA for the CDR3: TGTGCCAGCAGTCGGGGCTATGAGCAGTTCTTC.

This clonotype was seen more than once but under ten times. CDR3 DNA sequence: TGCAGTGCTGACCGGGACAGGGGGCCCAATGAGCAGTTCTTC. Its translation: CSADRDRGPNEQFF. The gene calls are TRBV20-1 and TRBJ2-1, with 12 bases lining up with TRBD1. The V gene end was trimmed by 5 bases and the J gene end by 6 bases; junction bases not matched to a gene: 5. Germline V gene sequence: CDR1 DFQATT, CDR2 SNEGSKA (reference sequence). The CDR3 loop spans 14 amino acids.

In nucleotides, the CDR3 is TGTGCCAGCAGCCAGGCCGGCGGAGGGGAGCAAGAGACCCAGTACTTC. Amino acid sequence: CASSQAGGGEQETQYF. V and J are TRBV7-6 and TRBJ2-5; tentatively, D is TRBD2 (6 bases). Germline CDR1 SGHVS, CDR2 FNYEAQ. CDR3 size: 16 residues. V lost 5 bases and J lost 2, with 18 bases in between. Using reference TRBV7-6 and TRBJ2-5 for the parts outside the CDR3, the full variable domain is GAGVSQSPRYKVTKRGQDVALRCDPISGHVSLYWYRQALGQGPEFLTYFNYEAQQDKSGLPNDRFSAERPEGSISTLTIQRTEQRDSAMYRCASSQAGGGEQETQYFGPGTRLLVL.

This chain links TRBV7-9 with TRBJ2-6; perhaps TRBD1 as D (5 bases). The CDR3 is 16 residues long. Germline V gene lookup returns CDR1 SEHNR and CDR2 FQNEAQ (reference sequence). V was clipped by 3 bases and J by 0 bases, with 9 bases between them. The CDR3 reads CASSFSGASGANVLTF. For the CDR3, the DNA is TGTGCCAGCAGCTTCAGTGGGGCCTCTGGGGCCAACGTCCTGACTTTC.

This clonotype was seen more than once but under ten times. The chain couples TRBV5-1 to TRBJ1-6; D is unclear. V lost 5 bases to trimming and J lost 0 bases, with 9 bases between them. CDR3 length: 15 residues. Germline CDR1 and CDR2: SGHRS and YFSETQ. CDR3 sequence reads: CASRAQSSYNSPLHF. CDR3 nucleotide sequence: TGCGCCAGCAGGGCACAGAGCTCCTATAATTCACCCCTCCACTTT.

The chain links TRBV6-5 to TRBJ1-2; D uncertain. V was shortened by 2 bases and J by 5 bases, with 6 bases between the two germline ends. This CDR3 contains 12 residues. Germline V gene sequence: CDR1 MNHEY, CDR2 SVGAGI. The CDR3 loop is CASSYGPYGYTF. Here the CDR3 DNA reads TGTGCCAGCAGTTACGGGCCATATGGCTACACCTTC.

This clonotype was seen once. Sequence at one end of the junction differs from germline and may be a read error. V gene TRBV5-4 combines with J gene TRBJ2-3, with TRBD1 matching over 8 bases. Germline CDR1 is SGHNT and CDR2 is YYREEE (reference sequence). The CDR3 is 21 residues long. CDR3 nucleotides: TGTGCCATCAGCTCCCCCCGTCACAGGGGGTTTCAACTTGGGTCCACAGATACGCAGTATTTT. This codes for CAISSPRHRGFQLGSTDTQYF.

Here the CDR3 reads CASSQQTGVSPLHF. As DNA, the CDR3 is TGTGCCAGCAGCCAGCAGACAGGGGTGTCACCCCTCCACTTT. The chain combines TRBV7-6 with TRBJ1-6; TRBD1 aligns across 8 bases. The germline V gene has CDR1 SGHVS and CDR2 FNYEAQ. The V segment lost 5 bases and the J segment 10 bases; nucleotides outside the gene matches: 7. CDR3 length: 14 amino acids.

Only a few counts were recorded for this clonotype. The chain combines TRBV5-6 with TRBJ2-7; no clear D. The V and J ends lost 4 bases and 4 bases respectively, with 6 bases between them. Germline V lookup: CDR1 SGHDT, CDR2 YYEEEE. This CDR3 is 11 amino acids long. CDR3 region: CASSIQYEQYF. Written as DNA, the CDR3 is TGTGCCAGCAGCATACAGTACGAGCAGTACTTC.

This sequence joins TRBV2 and TRBJ2-7, with 10 bases identical to TRBD2. CDR1 SNHLY and CDR2 FYNNEI come from the germline V gene. This CDR3 is 13 amino acids long. With 8 bases clipped from V and 4 bases from J, the junction kept 5 bases outside the gene matches. CDR3 DNA: TGTGCCAGCCTGGTAGCGGGGGGTTACGAGCAGTACTTC. It encodes CASLVAGGYEQYF.